The 32 T cell receptor beta chains reported below all come from one sample, sequenced in a study of T cell repertoires in cytomegalovirus infection. These receptors lack a known antigen. From the reads, TCRdb called clonotypes with MiXCR, one entry per CDR3 protein. The sample shows about 890,000 distinct CDR3 sequences, around 30% of them seen only once. The sample was cultured CD8+ T cells from PBMCs, taken from culture after CMV antigen stimulation. These receptors came from a human donor in good health (CMV status not recorded). Some clones in this sample may be carry-over from other donors' samples.

This clonotype was picked up many times. This chain links TRBV7-6 with TRBJ1-1, with unresolved D. Germline V gene sequence: CDR1 SGHVS, CDR2 FNYEAQ. V gave up 1 base and J gave up 2 bases, with 11 bases separating them. The CDR3 sequence is 15 residues long. CDR3 DNA: TGTGCCAGCAGCTTAGACAGCTACGTAAACACTGAAGCTTTCTTT. The encoded protein is CASSLDSYVNTEAFF.

This clonotype has only a few counts. The J gene is TRBJ1-6, the V gene TRBV28, with D uncertain. Trimming took off 5 bases at V and 9 bases at J, with 11 bases between the two ends. The CDR3 loop spans 13 amino acids. Germline CDR1 is MDHEN and CDR2 is SYDVKM. The CDR3 nucleotides are TGTGCCAGCAGTCTCTACAAGTTTTCACCCCTCCACTTT. Amino acids: CASSLYKFSPLHF.

This clonotype has only a few counts. The chain links TRBV11-2 to TRBJ1-3; D ambiguous. The CDR3 runs 15 residues. Trimming left V 0 bases short and J 4 bases short, with 10 bases between. From germline, CDR1 is SGHAT and CDR2 FQNNGV. The CDR3 spells CASSLDRGPGNTIYF. The CDR3 region has the DNA TGTGCCAGCAGCTTAGATCGGGGTCCCGGAAACACCATATATTTT. Full variable domain (missing parts from reference TRBV11-2 and TRBJ1-3): EAGVAQSPRYKIIEKRQSVAFWCNPISGHATLYWYQQILGQGPKLLIQFQNNGVVDDSQLPKDRFSAERLKGVDSTLKIQPAKLEDSAVYLCASSLDRGPGNTIYFGEGSWLTVV.

The chain combines TRBV25-1 with TRBJ2-1; perhaps TRBD1 as D (6 bases). Trimming removed 1 base from V and 8 bases from J, with 15 bases in between. This CDR3 has 15 residues. CDR1 is MGHDK and CDR2 is SYGVNS in the germline V gene. CDR3 sequence: CASSEFGRGGDEQFF. In DNA form, the CDR3 reads TGTGCCAGCAGTGAATTTGGCAGGGGCGGCGATGAGCAGTTCTTC.

This clonotype was detected only a few times. The CDR3 sequence: CASSLSSRGNTDTQYF. CDR3 nucleotides: TGTGCCAGCAGTTTATCGAGCCGGGGTAATACAGATACGCAGTATTTT. The chain recombines TRBV27 with TRBJ2-3; weak D call: TRBD2 (5 bases). Germline CDR1 reads MNHEY; CDR2 reads SMNVEV (reference sequence). The CDR3 has 16 residues. With 0 bases removed from V and 3 bases from J, the gap between germline ends came to 13 bases.

V is TRBV9 and J is TRBJ2-7, with 7 bases aligning to TRBD2. With V trimmed by 3 bases and J by 6 bases, 3 bases remained unmatched. Germline V gene data show CDR1 as SGDLS and CDR2 as YYNGEE. The CDR3 extends over 12 amino acids. Here the CDR3 reads CASSGPGGEQYF. The CDR3 DNA reads as TGTGCCAGCAGCGGGCCGGGAGGCGAGCAGTACTTC.

The V and J genes are TRBV20-1 and TRBJ2-1; no clear D. Germline V gene sequence: CDR1 DFQATT, CDR2 SNEGSKA (reference sequence). The CDR3 has 12 amino acids. V lost 7 bases and J lost 0, with 7 bases in between. CDR3 region: CSGDFSYNEQFF. The CDR3 DNA sequence: TGCAGTGGAGACTTCTCCTACAATGAGCAGTTCTTC.

This clonotype was detected only a few times. The genes are TRBV12-3 or TRBV12-4 and TRBJ2-7, with D hard to call. Deletions cut 1 base from V and 7 bases from J, with 14 bases between. The CDR3 is 14 residues long. CDR3 bases: TGTGCCAGCAGTTTAGGTTTTTGGACCATGGAGCAGTACTTC. Amino acid sequence: CASSLGFWTMEQYF.

V usage is TRBV7-9 and J usage is TRBJ2-1; 7 nucleotides agree with TRBD1. The CDR3 runs 15 residues. J gave up 0 bases and V 6 bases, and 5 bases lay outside the gene matches. CDR1 is SEHNR, CDR2 FQNEAQ, per germline (reference sequence). The CDR3 loop is CASRGTDLSYNEQFF. The CDR3, as DNA: TGTGCCAGCAGGGGGACAGACCTCTCCTACAATGAGCAGTTCTTC.

V is TRBV5-6 and J is TRBJ1-1, with D possibly TRBD1 on 5 matching bases. This CDR3 spans 15 amino acids. Germline values: CDR1 SGHDT, CDR2 YYEEEE. Trimming cost V 6 bases and J 0 bases, with 15 bases left between them. The CDR3 sequence: CASIKVRELNTEAFF. The DNA for the CDR3 is TGTGCCAGCATAAAAGTCAGGGAGCTGAACACTGAAGCTTTCTTT.

This clonotype was recorded once. This rearrangement joins TRBV29-1 to TRBJ2-7; D is unresolved. The CDR3 extends over 13 amino acids. V was trimmed by 2 bases and J by 2 bases, leaving 10 bases between them. Germline-derived CDR1 and CDR2 are SQVTM and ANQGSEA. CDR3 in DNA: TGCAGCGTTGAAAACACAAGAACCTACGAGCAGTACTTC. Translated: CSVENTRTYEQYF.

The chain uses TRBV20-1 and TRBJ2-7, with D uncertain. The CDR3 consists of 13 residues. Germline CDR1 reads DFQATT; CDR2 reads SNEGSKA (reference sequence). V shed 3 bases and J shed 3 bases, with 12 bases lying between them. CDR3 loop: CSASPTLHYEQYF. The CDR3, as DNA: TGCAGTGCTAGCCCGACACTCCACTACGAGCAGTACTTC.

This clonotype was observed a handful of times. The V call is TRBV6-2 or TRBV6-3, the J call TRBJ2-3, with a tentative D call TRBD2 (6 bases). V was shortened by 7 bases and J by 4 bases, with 27 bases between the two germline ends. This CDR3 is built from 18 residues. Looked up from germline, CDR1 is MNHEY and CDR2 is SVGEGT. CDR3: CASNSNLLRGSNPDTQYF. The CDR3 region has the DNA TGTGCCAGCAACAGCAATCTCCTGCGGGGAAGTAACCCAGATACGCAGTATTTT.

This clonotype was counted ten times or more. The chain uses TRBV7-8 and TRBJ1-4; no clear D. This CDR3 is built from 15 residues. Germline loops: CDR1 SGHVS, CDR2 FQNEAQ. Deletions cut 5 bases from V and 7 bases from J, with 17 bases between. Here the CDR3 reads CASSKGWREAEKLFF. The DNA of the CDR3 is TGTGCCAGCAGCAAAGGATGGAGGGAGGCTGAAAAACTGTTTTTT.

This clonotype was seen more than once but under ten times. The chain joins TRBV6-1 to TRBJ1-4; D unresolved. Trimming shortened V by 2 bases and J by 4 bases, and 2 bases separated the two germline ends. The CDR3 covers 12 residues. Germline loops: CDR1 MNHNS, CDR2 SASEGT. The CDR3 bases are TGTGCCAGCAGTGAACTTAATGAAAAACTGTTTTTT. The encoded protein is CASSELNEKLFF.

V and J are TRBV9 and TRBJ1-1; D gene unclear. CDR3 length: 14 residues. V was pared by 0 bases and J by 5 bases, with 11 bases between. Per germline, CDR1 SGDLS and CDR2 YYNGEE. The CDR3 loop is CASSVAAIETEAFF. Written as DNA, the CDR3 is TGTGCCAGCAGCGTAGCGGCTATTGAGACTGAAGCTTTCTTT.

This clonotype was seen more than once but under ten times. The chain employs TRBV25-1 and TRBJ1-2; D uncertain. V shed 1 base and J shed 4 bases, with 7 bases lying between them. The CDR3 loop spans 13 amino acids. Germline CDR1 and CDR2: MGHDK and SYGVNS. The CDR3 sequence: CASSESVLYGYTF. The CDR3 DNA sequence: TGTGCCAGCAGTGAATCGGTTCTCTATGGCTACACCTTC.

This clonotype was counted between two and nine times. CDR3 bases: TGTGCCAGCAGTGACCGGGACAGGGGGCGCAGTCAGCCCCAGCATTTT. The encoded protein is CASSDRDRGRSQPQHF. This chain joins TRBV12-3 or TRBV12-4 and TRBJ1-5; 12 nucleotides line up with TRBD1. The CDR3 is 16 amino acids. V lost 5 bases and J lost 6; bases outside the gene matches: 8.

The genes are TRBV6-6 and TRBJ2-3; D call uncertain. The germline V gene has CDR1 MNHNY and CDR2 SVGAGI (reference sequence). Trimming took off 5 bases at V and 2 bases at J, with 14 bases between the two ends. The CDR3 length is 15 residues. The CDR3 sequence is CASSTLGRATDTQYF. The CDR3 DNA reads TGTGCCAGCAGTACACTCGGTAGGGCCACAGATACGCAGTATTTT.

This sequence joins TRBV13 and TRBJ1-2; the D is unclear. The germline V and J ends were trimmed by 2 bases and 6 bases, with 13 bases remaining between them. CDR1 is PRHDT, CDR2 FYEKMQ, per germline (reference sequence). CDR3 length equals 14 residues. The chain's CDR3 is CASSLSPKTDGYTF. DNA for the CDR3: TGTGCCAGCAGCTTATCGCCAAAAACGGATGGCTACACCTTC.

The chain carries TRBV10-3 and TRBJ1-3; unclear D gene. The CDR3 covers 16 residues. V was pared by 7 bases and J by 0 bases, with 16 bases between. Germline V gene sequence: CDR1 ENHRY, CDR2 SYGVKD. The CDR3, as DNA: TGTGCCATCAAGGTGGCAGGACCTGGCTCTGGAAACACCATATATTTT. Translation: CAIKVAGPGSGNTIYF.

This clonotype has just a few counts. The chain uses TRBV19 and TRBJ1-1; D perhaps matches TRBD1 (5 bases). Trimming left V 3 bases short and J 4 bases short, with 12 bases between. CDR3 size: 14 residues. Germline V gene sequence: CDR1 LNHDA, CDR2 SQIVND (reference sequence). The CDR3 bases are TGTGCCAGTAGTATCAACAGGAGGCTCACTGAAGCTTTCTTT. This codes for CASSINRRLTEAFF.

This clonotype was seen once. The rearrangement joins TRBV19 to TRBJ1-5; D gene unclear. Looked up from germline, CDR1 is LNHDA and CDR2 is SQIVND (reference sequence). The CDR3 runs 16 residues. V was shortened by 5 bases and J by 0 bases, with 14 bases between the two germline ends. This chain's CDR3 is CASSPPRANSNQPQHF. CDR3 DNA sequence: TGTGCCAGTAGTCCCCCCCGGGCGAATAGCAATCAGCCCCAGCATTTT.

This rearrangement joins TRBV7-9 to TRBJ1-1; D not certain. V dropped 3 bases and J dropped 4 bases, with 15 bases sitting between them. The CDR3 is made up of 15 amino acids. Germline CDR1 is SEHNR and CDR2 is FQNEAQ (reference sequence). CDR3 in DNA: TGTGCCAGCAGCTTCCGTACGGGAAAGGGCACTGAAGCTTTCTTT. Residues: CASSFRTGKGTEAFF.

This clonotype has a count of ten or more. J is TRBJ2-7 and V is TRBV12-3 or TRBV12-4; tentative D call: TRBD2 (6 bases). This CDR3 has 12 amino acids. Trimming left V 2 bases short and J 6 bases short, with 8 bases between. This CDR3 reads CASSLTGGEQYV. CDR3 bases: TGTGCCAGCAGTTTAACCGGGGGCGAGCAGTACGTC.

There are a few counts of this clonotype. The V call is TRBV4-3, the J call TRBJ1-4, with 7 bases lining up with TRBD1. Losses at the gene ends were 0 bases for V and 8 bases for J; bases not matched to a gene: 6. The CDR3 is made up of 15 amino acids. Germline CDR1 and CDR2: LGHNA and YSLEER. Written as DNA, the CDR3 is TGCGCCAGCAGCCAAGACCGACAGGGCCGGGAAAAACTGTTTTTT. It yields the protein CASSQDRQGREKLFF.

This clonotype appeared many times. The V call is TRBV7-9, the J call TRBJ2-3; TRBD2 matches at 11 bases. The CDR3 contains 17 residues. V trimming: 4 bases; J trimming: 1 base; junction bases outside the gene matches: 7. Looked up from germline, CDR1 is SEHNR and CDR2 is FQNEAQ (reference sequence). The CDR3 region is CASSSPASGGRTDTQYF. CDR3 nucleotide sequence: TGTGCCAGCAGCTCCCCGGCTAGCGGGGGGCGCACAGATACGCAGTATTTT.

This sequence joins TRBV27 and TRBJ1-1; D is ambiguous. V dropped 3 bases and J dropped 9 bases, with 8 bases sitting between them. CDR3 length equals 11 residues. The germline V gene has CDR1 MNHEY and CDR2 SMNVEV (reference sequence). The CDR3 DNA sequence: TGTGCCAGCAGTTTGGGCCTGAAAGCTTTCTTT. It translates to CASSLGLKAFF.

This clonotype has more than one count but fewer than ten. J is TRBJ1-4 and V is TRBV6-5; possibly TRBD1 for D (5 bases). The CDR3 consists of 15 residues. Germline V gene lookup returns CDR1 MNHEY and CDR2 SVGAGI. Deletions cut 2 bases from V and 7 bases from J, with 14 bases between. In DNA form, the CDR3 reads TGTGCCAGCAGTTACGGGGCGACGACCTTTGAAAAACTGTTTTTT. It encodes CASSYGATTFEKLFF.

This clonotype has just a few counts. The rearrangement uses TRBV27 and TRBJ1-1; D might be TRBD1 (5 bases). CDR1 and CDR2 (germline): MNHEY, SMNVEV (reference sequence). The CDR3 totals 17 residues. Trimming took 5 bases from V and 5 from J, leaving 24 bases between them. CDR3 coding DNA: TGTGCCAGCAGTCCCTCTTGGGGCAGGGTGGAACGTACTGAAGCTTTCTTT. Translated: CASSPSWGRVERTEAFF.

V usage is TRBV5-4 and J usage is TRBJ2-1; 9 nucleotides line up with TRBD2. Trimming removed 4 bases from V and 0 bases from J; junction bases left unmatched: 2. Germline V gene data show CDR1 as SGHNT and CDR2 as YYREEE (reference sequence). The CDR3 contains 15 residues. The CDR3 loop reads CASSDSGSSYNEQFF. The CDR3 DNA reads as TGTGCCAGCAGCGATAGCGGGAGCTCCTACAATGAGCAGTTCTTC.

V and J are TRBV12-3 or TRBV12-4 and TRBJ1-1; 11 nucleotides match TRBD1. CDR3 length: 17 amino acids. The V gene end was trimmed by 6 bases and the J gene end by 5 bases; junction bases not matched to a gene: 14. CDR3 protein: CASSSSLSGTGGTEAFF. The DNA of the CDR3 is TGTGCCAGCAGCAGTTCCTTGTCCGGGACAGGGGGTACTGAAGCTTTCTTT.